This is a list of T cell receptor beta chains from one sample in a study of quantifying T cell responses using KT2 cells. Using its own MiXCR run on the UMI-ligation and nested PCR reads, TCRdb lists one record per CDR3 protein. The sample lists around 56,000 distinct CDR3 sequences; over 9% were seen once. Material for sequencing was PBMCs spiked with cells of the T cell clone KT2. These receptors were taken from a human donor. CDR3s include the opening cysteine and the closing phenylalanine or tryptophan. A D gene is named only where the DNA matches it firmly. Where a row states a size, it is once, few, many or the class of an expanded clone; other rows omit it.

abundance	d_gene	v_gene	j_gene	CDR3nt	CDR3aa
NA	NA	TRBV15	TRBJ2-3	TGTGCCACCAGCAGAGTCAGGGCAGATACGCAGTATTTT	CATSRVRADTQYF
NA	TRBD2	TRBV20-1	TRBJ2-2	TGCATTGCTAGAGCGGGAGGAAACACCGGGGAGCTGTTTTTT	CIARAGGNTGELFF
few	TRBD1	TRBV7-1	TRBJ2-3	TGTGCCACGCGGGACAGGGGGATAGATACGCAGTATTTT	CATRDRGIDTQYF
NA	NA	TRBV7-9	TRBJ1-1	TGTGCCAGCAGCACCAACCCCGCCGGGACTGAAGCTTTCTTT	CASSTNPAGTEAFF
NA	NA	TRBV6-1	TRBJ1-5	TGTGCCAGCAGTGAAGTGGTGGGGCTCGGCAATCAGCCCCAGCATTTT	CASSEVVGLGNQPQHF
medium-sized	TRBD1	TRBV6-4	TRBJ1-1	TGTGCCAGCAGTGCCGGGACAGGGGGCACTGAAGCTTTCTTT	CASSAGTGGTEAFF
few	NA	TRBV29-1	TRBJ1-2	TGCAGCGTTGAAGTAGGACTGGGGGCAGGTGGCTACACCTTC	CSVEVGLGAGGYTF
few	NA	TRBV6-5	TRBJ1-5	TGTGCCAGCAGTTACTCGAAGGGAAGTCAGCCCCAGCATTTT	CASSYSKGSQPQHF
NA	TRBD2	TRBV18	TRBJ2-2	TGTGCCAGCTCACCAAGACTAGCCCCGAACACCGGGGAGCTGTTTTTT	CASSPRLAPNTGELFF
few	NA	TRBV11-1	TRBJ1-1	TGTGCCAGCAGCTTAGAGGGGTCAGGGGTCACTGAAGCTTTCTTT	CASSLEGSGVTEAFF
NA	TRBD1	TRBV14	TRBJ2-7	TGTGCCAGCAGCCAACAGGGCCGACAGGGCTTAGACGAGCAGTACTTC	CASSQQGRQGLDEQYF
NA	TRBD2	TRBV12-3/TRBV12-4	TRBJ2-1	TGTGCCAGCAGTGTAGCGGGAGGAGGGAATGAGCAGTTCTTC	CASSVAGGGNEQFF
NA	TRBD2	TRBV6-5	TRBJ2-5	TGTGCCAGCTCAACAAGGGTAGCGGGATTAATCGAGACCCAGTACTTC	CASSTRVAGLIETQYF
few	TRBD2	TRBV20-1	TRBJ2-1	TGCAGTGCTAGGGGCGGGAGCTCCTACAATGAGCAGTTCTTC	CSARGGSSYNEQFF
many	NA	TRBV27	TRBJ1-1	TGTGCCAGCAGTTTATATACAGGAATGAACACTGAAGCTTTCTTT	CASSLYTGMNTEAFF
NA	NA	TRBV6-6	TRBJ1-2	TGTGCCAGCAGTTACTTGGACGGATCTAAAGGCTACACCTTC	CASSYLDGSKGYTF
NA	TRBD1	TRBV3-1	TRBJ2-1	TGTGCCAGCAGCCGACCGCCGGGGACAGGGAAGTTCTTC	CASSRPPGTGKFF
NA	NA	TRBV3-1	TRBJ1-5	TGTGCCAGCAGCCCGGTAGTCAGCAATCAGCCCCAGCATTTT	CASSPVVSNQPQHF
NA	NA	TRBV27	TRBJ1-5	TGTGCCAGCAGTTTGGGCAGTTATCAGCCCCAGCATTTT	CASSLGSYQPQHF
NA	TRBD2	TRBV3-1	TRBJ2-7	TGTGCCAGCAGCCAAGAGGCGGGGAGGGCCGAATACGAGCAGTACTTC	CASSQEAGRAEYEQYF
few	TRBD2	TRBV11-2	TRBJ2-2	TGTGCCAGCAGAGAAGGTTCTAGCGGGAGTACCGGGGAGCTGTTTTTT	CASREGSSGSTGELFF
NA	TRBD1	TRBV7-8	TRBJ2-3	TGTGCCAGCAGCTTAAGTTTTGGACAGGCGAGCACAGATACGCAGTATTTT	CASSLSFGQASTDTQYF
few	NA	TRBV4-2	TRBJ1-4	TGTGCCAGCAGCCAAGTGGCTGGAGCTGATGAAAAACTGTTTTTT	CASSQVAGADEKLFF